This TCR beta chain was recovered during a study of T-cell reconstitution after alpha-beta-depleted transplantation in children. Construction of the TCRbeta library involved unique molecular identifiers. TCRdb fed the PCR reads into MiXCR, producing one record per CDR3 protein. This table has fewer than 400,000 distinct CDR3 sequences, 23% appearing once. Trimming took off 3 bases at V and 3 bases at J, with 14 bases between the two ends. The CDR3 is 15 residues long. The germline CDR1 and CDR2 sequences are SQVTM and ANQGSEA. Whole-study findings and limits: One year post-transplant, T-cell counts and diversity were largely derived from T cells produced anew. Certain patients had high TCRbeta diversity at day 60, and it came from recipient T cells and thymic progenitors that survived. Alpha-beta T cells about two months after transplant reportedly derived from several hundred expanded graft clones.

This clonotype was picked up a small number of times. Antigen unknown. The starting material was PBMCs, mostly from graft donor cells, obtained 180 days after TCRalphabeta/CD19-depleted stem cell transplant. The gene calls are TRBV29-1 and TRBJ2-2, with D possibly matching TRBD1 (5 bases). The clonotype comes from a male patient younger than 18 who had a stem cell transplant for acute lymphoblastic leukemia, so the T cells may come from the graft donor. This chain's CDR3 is CSVDESRADTGELFF. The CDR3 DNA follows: TGCAGCGTTGATGAGAGCAGGGCTGACACCGGGGAGCTGTTTTTT.